This entry describes one T cell receptor (beta chain). It has no known antigen specificity. The input lacks base qualities; no much larger clone sits a single base away. The sequencer listed for this sample is Illumina HiSeq 1500. TCRdb redid the processing of the public reads, applying fastp at Q25 and MiXCR, and retained in-frame beta chains. Rows are unified per CDR3 protein, each entry keeping the most common DNA and genes. For this sample there are hundreds of thousands of distinct CDR3 sequences; about 33% appear just once. The ten largest account for around 11% of the sample. The sample is drawn from a study of T cell repertoires in cytomegalovirus infection (dated by TCRdb to between 2018 and 2020). In terms of the full investigation: The peptide stimulations were aimed at well-studied HLA-B-restricted epitopes as well as recently identified HLA-C-restricted CMV epitopes, whose presentation resists viral immunomodulation. Because public TCR beta signatures pointed to carriage of CMV infection together with the matching HLA type, the HLA type of each donor mattered for the analysis. Results and caveats for the whole study, not just this receptor: In both this cohort and an independent cohort of 300 to 450 donors, the cumulative frequency of public TCR beta family members distinguished carriers of CMV infection plus the relevant HLA type. In the ex vivo response, HLA-C-restricted CMV-specific TCR beta clonotypes were dominant, and in two of eight donors the single most frequent clonotype came from this HLA-C-restricted group.

This specimen's treatment or condition label, interpreted: in vitro stimulation with specific CMV peptide epitopes to enrich CMV-specific T cells. CDR3 length: 12 amino acids, cysteine to phenylalanine. Only the CDR3 part of the read is kept: 36 bases, read in frame from the first base. V is shortened by 3 bases, J by 0 bases, and the region joining them spans 5 bases. According to the germline V gene (reference sequence), CDR1 reads DFQATT and CDR2 reads SNEGSKA. The chain is made from TRBV20-1 and TRBJ1-1, with the D gene not clear enough to name. This sequence originates from a human donor in good health (CMV status not recorded). Some clones in this sample may be carry-over from other donors' samples. Sequencing used cultured CD8+ T cells from PBMCs, obtained from culture after CMV antigen stimulation. The CDR3 region has the sequence CSASSMNTEAFF. The sequence in DNA is TGCAGTGCTAGCTCGATGAACACTGAAGCTTTCTTT.